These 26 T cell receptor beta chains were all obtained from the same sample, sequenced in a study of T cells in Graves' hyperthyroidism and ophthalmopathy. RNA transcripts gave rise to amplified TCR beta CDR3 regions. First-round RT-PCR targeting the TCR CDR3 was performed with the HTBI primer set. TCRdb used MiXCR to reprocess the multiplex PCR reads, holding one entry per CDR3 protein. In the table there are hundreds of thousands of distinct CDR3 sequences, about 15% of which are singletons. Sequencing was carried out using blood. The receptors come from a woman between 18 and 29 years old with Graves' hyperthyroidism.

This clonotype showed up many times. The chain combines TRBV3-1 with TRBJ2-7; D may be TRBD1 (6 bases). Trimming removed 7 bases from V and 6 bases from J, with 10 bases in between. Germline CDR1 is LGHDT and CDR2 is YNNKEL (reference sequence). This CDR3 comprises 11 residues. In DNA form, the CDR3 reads TGTGCCAGCATGCAGGGGACCGAGCAGTACTTC. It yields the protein CASMQGTEQYF.

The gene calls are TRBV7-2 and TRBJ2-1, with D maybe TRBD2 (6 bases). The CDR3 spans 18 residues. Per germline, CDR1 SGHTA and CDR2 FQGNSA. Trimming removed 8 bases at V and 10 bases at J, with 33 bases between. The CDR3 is CASSPRAGGKWESTEQFF. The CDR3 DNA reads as TGTGCCAGCTCACCACGGGCCGGGGGAAAGTGGGAGTCTACAGAGCAGTTCTTC. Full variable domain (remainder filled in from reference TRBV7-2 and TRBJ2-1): GAGVSQSPSNKVTEKGKDVELRCDPISGHTALYWYRQSLGQGLEFLIYFQGNSAPDKSGLPSDRFSAERTGGSVSTLTIQRTQQEDSAVYLCASSPRAGGKWESTEQFFGPGTRLTVL.

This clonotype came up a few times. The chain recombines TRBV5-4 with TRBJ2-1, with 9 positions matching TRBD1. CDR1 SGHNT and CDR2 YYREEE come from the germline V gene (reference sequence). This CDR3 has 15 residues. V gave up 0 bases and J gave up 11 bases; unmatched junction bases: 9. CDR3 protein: CASSLETGGLNKQFF. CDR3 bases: TGTGCCAGCAGCTTGGAGACAGGGGGACTCAACAAGCAGTTCTTC.

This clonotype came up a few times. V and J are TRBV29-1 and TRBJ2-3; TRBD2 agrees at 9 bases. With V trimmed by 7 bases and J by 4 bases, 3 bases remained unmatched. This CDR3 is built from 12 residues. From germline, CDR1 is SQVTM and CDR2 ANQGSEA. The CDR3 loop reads CSGRLAADTQYF. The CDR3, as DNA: TGCAGCGGGCGACTAGCGGCAGATACGCAGTATTTT.

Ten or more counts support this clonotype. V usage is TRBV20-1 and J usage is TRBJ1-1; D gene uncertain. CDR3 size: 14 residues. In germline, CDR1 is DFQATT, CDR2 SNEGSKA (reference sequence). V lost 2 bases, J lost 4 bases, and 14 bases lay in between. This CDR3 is CSARLQMSVTEAFF. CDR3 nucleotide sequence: TGCAGTGCTAGACTACAGATGAGTGTCACTGAAGCTTTCTTT.

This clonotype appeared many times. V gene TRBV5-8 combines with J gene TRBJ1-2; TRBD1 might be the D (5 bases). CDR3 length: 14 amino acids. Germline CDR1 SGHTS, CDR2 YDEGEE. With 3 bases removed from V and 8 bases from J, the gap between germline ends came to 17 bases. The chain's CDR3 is CASSSGTLLWGYTF. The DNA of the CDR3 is TGTGCCAGCAGCTCAGGGACGTTGCTGTGGGGCTACACCTTC.

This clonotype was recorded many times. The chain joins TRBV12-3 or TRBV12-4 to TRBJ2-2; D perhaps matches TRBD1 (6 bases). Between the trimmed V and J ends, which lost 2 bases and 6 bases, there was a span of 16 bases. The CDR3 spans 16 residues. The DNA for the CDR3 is TGTGCCAGCAGTTTAACCCTCACAGGGTTCCCCGGGGAGCTGTTTTTT. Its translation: CASSLTLTGFPGELFF.

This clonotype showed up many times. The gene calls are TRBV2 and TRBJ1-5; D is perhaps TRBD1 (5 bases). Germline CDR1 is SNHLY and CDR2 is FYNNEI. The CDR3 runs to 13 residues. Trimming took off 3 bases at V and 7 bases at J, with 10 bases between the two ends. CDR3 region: CASSDDEGQPQHF. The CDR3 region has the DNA TGTGCCAGCAGTGATGACGAGGGGCAGCCCCAGCATTTT. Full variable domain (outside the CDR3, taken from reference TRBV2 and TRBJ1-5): EPEVTQTPSHQVTQMGQEVILRCVPISNHLYFYWYRQILGQKVEFLVSFYNNEISEKSEIFDDQFSVERPDGSNFTLKIRSTKLEDSAMYFCASSDDEGQPQHFGDGTRLSIL.

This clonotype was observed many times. The CDR3 loop is CSAREVGGQGPQHF. The DNA for the CDR3 is TGCAGTGCTAGAGAAGTCGGGGGTCAAGGGCCCCAGCATTTT. The V and J genes are TRBV20-1 and TRBJ1-5; weak D call: TRBD1 (5 bases). CDR3 size: 14 residues. CDR1 DFQATT and CDR2 SNEGSKA come from the germline V gene (reference sequence). V was shortened by 0 bases and J by 9 bases, with 15 bases between the two germline ends.

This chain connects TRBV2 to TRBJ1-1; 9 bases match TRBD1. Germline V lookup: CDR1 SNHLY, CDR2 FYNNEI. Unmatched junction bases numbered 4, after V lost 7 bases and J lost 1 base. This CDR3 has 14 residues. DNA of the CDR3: TGTGCCAGCAAGGTGGACAGGGGGAACACTGAAGCTTTCTTT. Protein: CASKVDRGNTEAFF.

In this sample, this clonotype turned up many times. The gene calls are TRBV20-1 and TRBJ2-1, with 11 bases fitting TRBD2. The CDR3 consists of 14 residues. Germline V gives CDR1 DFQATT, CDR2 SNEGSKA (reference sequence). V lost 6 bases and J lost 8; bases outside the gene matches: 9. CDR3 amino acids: CSAQTSGRLDEQFF. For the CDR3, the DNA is TGCAGTGCCCAAACTAGCGGGAGACTGGATGAGCAGTTCTTC.

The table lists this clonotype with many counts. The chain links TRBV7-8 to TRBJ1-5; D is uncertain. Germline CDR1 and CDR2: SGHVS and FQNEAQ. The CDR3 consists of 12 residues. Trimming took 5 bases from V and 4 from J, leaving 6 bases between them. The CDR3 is CASSITNQPQHF. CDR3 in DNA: TGTGCCAGCAGCATAACAAATCAGCCCCAGCATTTT. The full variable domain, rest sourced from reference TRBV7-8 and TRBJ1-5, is GAGVSQSPRYKVAKRGQDVALRCDPISGHVSLFWYQQALGQGPEFLTYFQNEAQLDKSGLPSDRFFAERPEGSVSTLKIQRTQQEDSAVYLCASSITNQPQHFGDGTRLSIL.

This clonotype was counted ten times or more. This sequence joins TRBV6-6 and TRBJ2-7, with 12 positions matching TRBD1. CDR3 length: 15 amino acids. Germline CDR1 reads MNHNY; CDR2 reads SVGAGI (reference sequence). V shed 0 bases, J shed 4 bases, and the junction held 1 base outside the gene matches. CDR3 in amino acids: CASSYSGQGAYEQYF. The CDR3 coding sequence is TGTGCCAGCAGTTACTCGGGACAGGGGGCGTACGAGCAGTACTTC.

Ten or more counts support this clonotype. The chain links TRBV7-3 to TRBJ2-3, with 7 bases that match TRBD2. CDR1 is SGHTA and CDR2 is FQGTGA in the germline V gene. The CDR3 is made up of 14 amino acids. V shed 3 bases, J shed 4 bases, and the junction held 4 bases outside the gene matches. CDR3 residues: CASSLDGGADTQYF. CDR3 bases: TGTGCCAGCAGCTTGGATGGGGGGGCAGATACGCAGTATTTT.

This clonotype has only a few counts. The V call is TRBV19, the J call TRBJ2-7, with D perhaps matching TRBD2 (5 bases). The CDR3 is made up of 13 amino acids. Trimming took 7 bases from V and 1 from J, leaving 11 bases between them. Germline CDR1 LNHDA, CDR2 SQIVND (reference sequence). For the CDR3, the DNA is TGTGCCAGTAAGGACTGGAATTCCTACGAGCAGTACTTC. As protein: CASKDWNSYEQYF.

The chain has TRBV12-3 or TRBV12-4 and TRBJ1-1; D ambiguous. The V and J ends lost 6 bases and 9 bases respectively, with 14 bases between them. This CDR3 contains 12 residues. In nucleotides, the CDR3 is TGTGCCAGCAGCTATTCTGAGCGCAAAGCTTTCTTT. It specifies CASSYSERKAFF.

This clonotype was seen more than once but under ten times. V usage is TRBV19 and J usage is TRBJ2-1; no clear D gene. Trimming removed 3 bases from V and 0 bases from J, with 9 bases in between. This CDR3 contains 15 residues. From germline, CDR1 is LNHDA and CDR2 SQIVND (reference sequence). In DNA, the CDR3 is TGTGCCAGTAGTATCGGGTTGAGCTCCTACAATGAGCAGTTCTTC. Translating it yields CASSIGLSSYNEQFF.

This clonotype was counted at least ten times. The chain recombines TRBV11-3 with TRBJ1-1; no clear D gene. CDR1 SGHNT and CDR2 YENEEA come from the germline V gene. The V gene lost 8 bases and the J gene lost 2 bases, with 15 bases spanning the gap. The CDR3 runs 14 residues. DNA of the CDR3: TGTGCCAGCGTCCAGGAGCCCTTTAACACTGAAGCTTTCTTT. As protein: CASVQEPFNTEAFF.

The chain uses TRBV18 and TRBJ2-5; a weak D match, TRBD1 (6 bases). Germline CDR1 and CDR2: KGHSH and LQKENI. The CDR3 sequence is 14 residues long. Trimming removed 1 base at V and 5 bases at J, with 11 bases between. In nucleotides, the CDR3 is TGTGCCAGCTCACCACGGTCACAGGGCGAGACCCAGTACTTC. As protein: CASSPRSQGETQYF.

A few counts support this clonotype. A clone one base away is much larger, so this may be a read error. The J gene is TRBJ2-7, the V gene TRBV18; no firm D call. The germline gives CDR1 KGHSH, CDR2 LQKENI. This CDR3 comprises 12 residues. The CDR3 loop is CASSGNPYGQYF. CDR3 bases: TGTGCCAGCTCAGGGAATCCCTACGGGCAGTACTTC.

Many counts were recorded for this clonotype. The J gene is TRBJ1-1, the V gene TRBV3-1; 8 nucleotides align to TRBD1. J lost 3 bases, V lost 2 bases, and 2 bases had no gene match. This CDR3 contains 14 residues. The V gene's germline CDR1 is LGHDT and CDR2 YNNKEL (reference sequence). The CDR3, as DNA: TGTGCCAGCAGCCAACAGGGGGCGTACACTGAAGCTTTCTTT. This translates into CASSQQGAYTEAFF. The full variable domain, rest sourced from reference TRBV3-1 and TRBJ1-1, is DTAVSQTPKYLVTQMGNDKSIKCEQNLGHDTMYWYKQDSKKFLKIMFSYNNKELIINETVPNRFSPKSPDKAHLNLHINSLELGDSAVYFCASSQQGAYTEAFFGQGTRLTVV.

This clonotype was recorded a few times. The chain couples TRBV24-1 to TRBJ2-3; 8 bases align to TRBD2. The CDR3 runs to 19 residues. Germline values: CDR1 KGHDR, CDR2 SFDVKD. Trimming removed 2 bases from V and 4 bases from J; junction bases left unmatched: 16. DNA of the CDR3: TGTGCCACCAGTGATTCCTTATTTCGGCGGGAGGACCGTTCAGATACGCAGTATTTT. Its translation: CATSDSLFRREDRSDTQYF.

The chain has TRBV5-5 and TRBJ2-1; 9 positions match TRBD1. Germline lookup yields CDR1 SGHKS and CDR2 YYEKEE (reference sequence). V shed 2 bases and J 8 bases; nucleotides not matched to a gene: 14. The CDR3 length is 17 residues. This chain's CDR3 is CASSFTPGQGVLDEQFF. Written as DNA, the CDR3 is TGTGCCAGCAGCTTTACGCCGGGACAGGGCGTGTTGGATGAGCAGTTCTTC.

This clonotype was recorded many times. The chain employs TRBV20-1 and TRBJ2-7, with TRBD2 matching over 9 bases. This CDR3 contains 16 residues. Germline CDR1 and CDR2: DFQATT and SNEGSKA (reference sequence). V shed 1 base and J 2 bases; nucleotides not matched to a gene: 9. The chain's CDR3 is CSARGETSGFTYEQYF. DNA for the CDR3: TGCAGTGCTAGAGGTGAGACTAGCGGTTTTACCTACGAGCAGTACTTC.

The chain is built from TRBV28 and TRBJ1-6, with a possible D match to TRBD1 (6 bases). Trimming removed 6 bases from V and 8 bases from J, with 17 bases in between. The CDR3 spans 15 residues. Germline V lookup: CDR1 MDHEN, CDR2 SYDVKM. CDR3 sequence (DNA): TGTGCCAGCAGCAATCGCAGGGGCCGGGATTCACCCCTCCACTTT. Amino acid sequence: CASSNRRGRDSPLHF. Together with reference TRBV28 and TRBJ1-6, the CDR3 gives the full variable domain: DVKVTQSSRYLVKRTGEKVFLECVQDMDHENMFWYRQDPGLGLRLIYFSYDVKMKEKGDIPEGYSVSREKKERFSLILESASTNQTSMYLCASSNRRGRDSPLHFGNGTRLTVT.

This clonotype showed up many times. The CDR3: CASSSINAYEQYF. The DNA for the CDR3 is TGTGCCAGCAGTTCGATCAATGCCTACGAGCAGTACTTC. The rearrangement uses TRBV6-1 and TRBJ2-7, with D unclear. CDR3 length: 13 residues. The V gene's germline CDR1 is MNHNS and CDR2 SASEGT. The V and J ends lost 5 bases and 2 bases respectively, with 10 bases between them.